The 24 T cell receptor beta chains in this list originate from one sample, sequenced in a study of siplizumab effects on memory and regulatory T cells. Method: immunoSEQ multiplex PCR; TCRdb's copy keeps in-frame clones and lacks some. The sample includes about 68,000 clones, 93% of them seen just once. The sample taken for sequencing was CD8+ T cells sorted from blood. Source of these receptors: a human donor in good health.

This chain uses TRBV27 with TRBJ1-6, with D possibly matching TRBD1 (6 bases). The CDR3 runs 17 residues. Between the trimmed V and J ends, which lost 5 bases and 4 bases, there was a span of 18 bases. Germline V CDR1 and CDR2: MNHEY, SMNVEV (reference sequence). The CDR3 region has the DNA TGTGCCAGCAGTCCCTCCTTAGGGGGGGGTTATAATTCACCCCTCCACTTT. It specifies CASSPSLGGGYNSPLHF.

CDR3 sequence reads: CASSLARTSGNTQYF. The CDR3 nucleotides are TGTGCCAGCAGCTTGGCCAGGACTAGTGGGAATACGCAGTATTTT. The chain links TRBV5-4 to TRBJ2-3; 7 bases align to TRBD2. CDR3 size: 15 residues. Germline CDR1 reads SGHNT; CDR2 reads YYREEE (reference sequence). J was trimmed by 7 bases and V by 0 bases; bases with no gene match: 8.

V is TRBV30 and J is TRBJ2-1; 8 nucleotides agree with TRBD2. Germline V CDR1 and CDR2: GTSNPN, SVGIG (reference sequence). V dropped 0 bases and J dropped 8; count of bases not matched to a gene: 6. The CDR3 spans 14 residues. The CDR3 DNA follows: TGTGCCTGGAGTGTAAGTGGGACTAGTTATGAGCAGTTCTTC. Protein: CAWSVSGTSYEQFF.

The chain has TRBV23-1 and TRBJ2-5; 10 bases line up with TRBD2. TRBV23-1 is treated as an ORF (open reading frame) with a function not yet certain. The CDR3 totals 16 residues. The junction had 10 bases not matched to a gene; V was cut back by 5 bases and J by 4 bases. CDR3: CASSRIAGGRRETQYF. CDR3 bases: TGCGCCAGCAGTAGAATAGCGGGGGGCCGGAGAGAGACCCAGTACTTC.

The V call is TRBV5-4, the J call TRBJ2-5, with 9 nucleotides matching TRBD2. Trimming took 4 bases from V and 5 from J; bases not matched to a gene: 9. CDR3 length: 15 residues. CDR1 is SGHNT, CDR2 YYREEE, per germline (reference sequence). The DNA for the CDR3 is TGTGCCAGCAGCCCAGGTAGCGGGGGAGGGGAGACCCAGTACTTC. This sequence encodes CASSPGSGGGETQYF.

This clone occurred a few times. The chain combines TRBV7-2 with TRBJ2-7; D remains ambiguous. The CDR3 is 14 amino acids. Germline assignment: CDR1 SGHTA and CDR2 FQGNSA. Trimming stripped 1 base from V and 0 bases from J, with 7 bases between. As DNA, the CDR3 is TGTGCCAGCAGCTTAGTCACCTTCTCCTACGAGCAGTACTTC. Its protein product is CASSLVTFSYEQYF.

The rearrangement uses TRBV5-4 and TRBJ1-1; 7 bases fit TRBD1. Germline V gene sequence: CDR1 SGHNT, CDR2 YYREEE (reference sequence). The CDR3 loop spans 14 amino acids. After removal of 3 bases from V and 9 bases from J, the junction contained 11 bases not matched to a gene. The CDR3 protein is CASSSTTGQPKAFF. The CDR3 DNA reads TGTGCCAGCAGCTCGACGACAGGGCAGCCTAAAGCTTTCTTT.

DNA of the CDR3: TGTGCCAGCAGCCCACAGGGGGGGCGTTATGGCTACACCTTC. Encoded protein: CASSPQGGRYGYTF. This chain joins TRBV9 and TRBJ1-2; 8 bases fit TRBD1. The CDR3 length is 14 residues. Germline lookup yields CDR1 SGDLS and CDR2 YYNGEE. The J segment lost 5 bases and the V segment lost 4 bases, leaving 7 bases of the junction unmatched.

This chain uses TRBV7-6 with TRBJ2-1; the match to TRBD2 covers 13 bases. V shed 7 bases, J shed 8 bases, and the junction held 11 bases outside the gene matches. CDR1 and CDR2 from the germline V gene are SGHVS and FNYEAQ. The CDR3 loop spans 16 amino acids. DNA for the CDR3: TGTGCCAGCACCGCCAAGGGGACTAGCGGGGTAGATGAGCAGTTCTTC. Its translation is CASTAKGTSGVDEQFF.

The CDR3 DNA follows: TGTGCCAGCAAATCGGGCGCAGATACGCAGTATTTT. It specifies CASKSGADTQYF. The chain uses TRBV9 and TRBJ2-3; D remains unclear. V was clipped by 6 bases and J by 4 bases, with 9 bases between them. Looked up from germline, CDR1 is SGDLS and CDR2 is YYNGEE. This CDR3 spans 12 amino acids.

V usage is TRBV7-3 and J usage is TRBJ2-1; the D gene is possibly TRBD2 (6 bases). The CDR3 length is 15 residues. Germline CDR1 and CDR2: SGHTA and FQGTGA. Trimming took 3 bases from V and 4 from J, leaving 13 bases between them. The CDR3 region has the DNA TGTGCCAGCAGCTTTACCCTAGCGAATTACAATGAGCAGTTCTTC. It encodes CASSFTLANYNEQFF.

The chain links TRBV5-1 to TRBJ1-2; 7 bases map to TRBD1. CDR3 length: 12 residues. The junction had 2 bases not matched to a gene; V was cut back by 5 bases and J by 4 bases. CDR1 and CDR2 from the germline V gene are SGHRS and YFSETQ. In nucleotides, the CDR3 is TGCGCCAGCAGGGGGGACAGCTATGGCTACACCTTC. It yields the protein CASRGDSYGYTF. The whole variable domain, remainder taken from reference TRBV5-1 and TRBJ1-2, is KAGVTQTPRYLIKTRGQQVTLSCSPISGHRSVSWYQQTPGQGLQFLFEYFSETQRNKGNFPGRFSGRQFSNSRSEMNVSTLELGDSALYLCASRGDSYGYTFGSGTRLTVV.

The gene calls are TRBV11-2 and TRBJ2-5, with no clear D. V gave up 1 base and J gave up 1 base, with 13 bases separating them. Germline lookup yields CDR1 SGHAT and CDR2 FQNNGV. The CDR3 loop spans 16 amino acids. The CDR3 here is CASSLGGLSGQETQYF. The CDR3 DNA reads as TGTGCCAGCAGCTTAGGGGGTCTATCGGGCCAAGAGACCCAGTACTTC.

This clone showed up just once. This chain joins TRBV7-2 and TRBJ2-7; D is undetermined. Per germline, CDR1 SGHTA and CDR2 FQGNSA. The CDR3 loop spans 11 amino acids. V was clipped by 5 bases and J by 4 bases, with 6 bases between them. In DNA form, the CDR3 reads TGTGCCAGCAGCCCCGCTTACGAGCAGTACTTC. It encodes CASSPAYEQYF.

CDR3 sequence (DNA): TGTGCCAGCAGCAAACCCGGGACAGGAGGAGATGGCTACACCTTC. Its translation is CASSKPGTGGDGYTF. The rearrangement links TRBV27 to TRBJ1-2, with 8 bases matching TRBD1. The V gene end was trimmed by 6 bases and the J gene end by 6 bases; junction bases not matched to a gene: 12. Germline-derived CDR1 and CDR2 are MNHEY and SMNVEV (reference sequence). This CDR3 is built from 15 residues.

This sequence joins TRBV19 and TRBJ2-2; D tentatively reads TRBD1 or TRBD2 (5 bases each). V was cut by 8 bases and J by 6 bases, with 10 bases left in between. CDR1 is LNHDA, CDR2 SQIVND, per germline (reference sequence). This CDR3 has 12 amino acids. The CDR3 loop reads CASRGEPGELFF. CDR3 DNA sequence: TGTGCCAGTCGAGGGGAGCCCGGGGAGCTGTTTTTT.

The rearrangement links TRBV5-4 to TRBJ2-1; D possibly uses TRBD1 or TRBD2 (5 bases each). Germline CDR1 and CDR2: SGHNT and YYREEE (reference sequence). The CDR3 sequence is 14 residues long. The V gene lost 0 bases and the J gene lost 15 bases, with 19 bases spanning the gap. CDR3 residues: CASSLAGLALGAFF. The CDR3 DNA reads TGTGCCAGCAGCTTGGCTGGGCTAGCCCTAGGGGCGTTCTTC.

This clone came up once. This sequence joins TRBV7-3 and TRBJ2-1; no reliable D call. Germline CDR1 and CDR2: SGHTA and FQGTGA. The germline V and J ends were trimmed by 5 bases and 3 bases, with 2 bases remaining between them. The CDR3 is 11 residues long. The CDR3 reads CASSDYNEQFF. The DNA for the CDR3 is TGTGCCAGCAGCGACTACAATGAGCAGTTCTTC. Looking up the rest from reference TRBV7-3 and TRBJ2-1 gives the full variable domain: GAGVSQTPSNKVTEKGKYVELRCDPISGHTALYWYRQSLGQGPEFLIYFQGTGAADDSGLPNDRFFAVRPEGSVSTLKIQRTERGDSAVYLCASSDYNEQFFGPGTRLTVL.

The J gene is TRBJ2-1, the V gene TRBV6-5; D remains unclear. The germline V gene encodes CDR1 MNHEY and CDR2 SVGAGI. V lost 6 bases and J lost 2, with 5 bases in between. The CDR3 length is 12 residues. The CDR3 sequence: CASRATYNEQFF. In DNA, the CDR3 is TGTGCCAGCAGGGCCACCTACAATGAGCAGTTCTTC.

The CDR3 nucleotides read TGTGCCAGCAGTGAAGGACGGGACCAAGAGACCCAGTACTTC. The encoded protein is CASSEGRDQETQYF. The chain uses TRBV6-1 and TRBJ2-5; D call uncertain. CDR1 and CDR2 (germline): MNHNS, SASEGT. Trimming stripped 1 base from V and 0 bases from J, with 6 bases between. The CDR3 spans 14 residues.

This clone was counted a single time. V gene TRBV4-1 combines with J gene TRBJ1-5; tentatively, D is TRBD1 (6 bases). With 0 bases removed from V and 8 bases from J, the gap between germline ends came to 11 bases. The germline V gene has CDR1 MGHRA and CDR2 YSYEKL. CDR3 length: 14 residues. CDR3 residues: CASSQDRRGEPQHF. The CDR3, as DNA: TGCGCCAGCAGCCAAGATCGGAGGGGGGAGCCCCAGCATTTT.

This rearrangement joins TRBV5-6 to TRBJ2-7; D is perhaps TRBD2 (6 bases). The CDR3 runs 14 residues. Germline values: CDR1 SGHDT, CDR2 YYEEEE. V lost 2 bases, J lost 1 base, and 10 bases lay in between. The CDR3, as DNA: TGTGCCAGCAGCTTTGGAGCGGGTTCCTACGAGCAGTACTTC. It specifies CASSFGAGSYEQYF.

The chain has TRBV6-5 and TRBJ1-1; maybe TRBD1 (5 bases). Looked up from germline, CDR1 is MNHEY and CDR2 is SVGAGI. The V and J ends lost 4 bases and 5 bases respectively, with 20 bases between them. The CDR3 spans 16 residues. The CDR3 DNA follows: TGTGCCAGCAGTTCTACAGGAGGTGGGCTGGGGACTGAAGCTTTCTTT. Its protein product is CASSSTGGGLGTEAFF.

This chain's CDR3 is CATGLQGDYEQYF. DNA for the CDR3: TGTGCCACCGGCCTGCAGGGCGACTACGAGCAGTACTTC. The chain couples TRBV15 to TRBJ2-7; maybe TRBD1 (5 bases). V was cut by 8 bases and J by 3 bases, with 14 bases left in between. Germline V gene data show CDR1 as LNHNV and CDR2 as YYDKDF (reference sequence). CDR3 length equals 13 residues.